The 16 T cell receptor beta chains below were found in one sample sequenced in a study of T cells after yellow fever vaccination. MiXCR, applied by TCRdb to the 5' RACE reads, yields one record per CDR3 protein. The table lists under 600,000 distinct CDR3 sequences, about a fifth of them singletons, with 15% to 20% in the top ten. The sample in question was PBMCs, obtained about 21 days after the first yellow fever vaccination. Receptor source: a man aged 18 to 30 who received the YFV17D yellow fever vaccine.

The chain carries TRBV7-2 and TRBJ2-1; 8 nucleotides line up with TRBD2. The germline V gene has CDR1 SGHTA and CDR2 FQGNSA. This CDR3 is built from 15 residues. With V trimmed by 5 bases and J by 10 bases, 13 bases remained unmatched. The CDR3: CASSGIAGGGVEQFF. The CDR3, as DNA: TGTGCCAGCAGCGGGATCGCGGGGGGCGGGGTGGAGCAGTTCTTC. Full variable domain (outside the CDR3, taken from reference TRBV7-2 and TRBJ2-1): GAGVSQSPSNKVTEKGKDVELRCDPISGHTALYWYRQSLGQGLEFLIYFQGNSAPDKSGLPSDRFSAERTGGSVSTLTIQRTQQEDSAVYLCASSGIAGGGVEQFFGPGTRLTVL.

The chain employs TRBV29-1 and TRBJ1-6; 7 bases are shared with TRBD1. CDR1 and CDR2 from the germline V gene are SQVTM and ANQGSEA. This CDR3 contains 16 residues. The V gene end was trimmed by 3 bases and the J gene end by 5 bases; junction bases not matched to a gene: 10. CDR3 coding DNA: TGCAGCGTTGACGAGGGGCAGGGGGTGCATAATTCACCCCTCCACTTT. It specifies CSVDEGQGVHNSPLHF.

The rearrangement uses TRBV3-1 and TRBJ1-1, with a tentative D call TRBD1 (5 bases). The CDR3 runs to 14 residues. CDR1 is LGHDT and CDR2 is YNNKEL in the germline V gene (reference sequence). Trimming pared 8 bases from V and 0 bases from J, leaving 13 bases between. In DNA, the CDR3 is TGTGCCAGCGCATTGGGGGGGATGAACACTGAAGCTTTCTTT. Translated: CASALGGMNTEAFF.

The rearrangement uses TRBV5-1 and TRBJ1-2; 10 bases line up with TRBD1. The CDR3 loop spans 14 amino acids. With 0 bases clipped from V and 6 bases from J, the junction kept 2 bases outside the gene matches. The germline V gene encodes CDR1 SGHRS and CDR2 YFSETQ. The CDR3 sequence: CASSLGQGADGYTF. For the CDR3, the DNA is TGCGCCAGCAGCTTGGGACAGGGGGCGGATGGCTACACCTTC.

The chain combines TRBV5-6 with TRBJ2-2, with D maybe TRBD1 (6 bases). The germline V gene encodes CDR1 SGHDT and CDR2 YYEEEE. Trimming stripped 0 bases from V and 6 bases from J, with 15 bases between. The CDR3 length is 16 residues. The CDR3 protein is CASSLVLQGFAGELFF. CDR3 coding DNA: TGTGCCAGCAGCTTGGTATTGCAGGGGTTCGCCGGGGAGCTGTTTTTT.

The chain links TRBV20-1 to TRBJ1-1; tentative D call: TRBD1 (5 bases). The CDR3 covers 13 residues. Germline CDR1 is DFQATT and CDR2 is SNEGSKA (reference sequence). The CDR3 sequence is CTTAHGGGTEAFF. CDR3 coding DNA: TGCACCACAGCCCACGGGGGGGGCACTGAAGCTTTCTTT.

The chain links TRBV20-1 to TRBJ1-2, with 9 bases aligning to TRBD1. With V trimmed by 5 bases and J by 6 bases, 13 bases remained unmatched. This CDR3 spans 15 amino acids. CDR1 and CDR2 from the germline V gene are DFQATT and SNEGSKA (reference sequence). The CDR3 DNA sequence: TGCAGTGCTGACATGGGAGGACAGGGGATGGATGGCTACACCTTC. This encodes CSADMGGQGMDGYTF.

This clonotype was picked up a small number of times. The chain recombines TRBV11-1 with TRBJ1-2, with TRBD1 matching over 7 bases. Germline CDR1 and CDR2: SGHAT and FQDESV (reference sequence). V trimming: 0 bases; J trimming: 0 bases; junction bases outside the gene matches: 13. The CDR3 covers 19 residues. The CDR3 DNA is TGTGCCAGCAGCTTAGCCCTTCAGGGGGTCCCCCTAGCTAACTATGGCTACACCTTC. This sequence encodes CASSLALQGVPLANYGYTF.

The rearrangement links TRBV5-1 to TRBJ2-5, with D possibly being TRBD1 (6 bases). V dropped 2 bases and J dropped 3 bases, with 14 bases sitting between them. Germline V lookup: CDR1 SGHRS, CDR2 YFSETQ. The length of the CDR3 is 15 residues. The CDR3, as DNA: TGCGCCAGCAGCTTACAGGGCGGCTACGAAGAGACCCAGTACTTC. This gives the protein CASSLQGGYEETQYF.

This clonotype occurred a few times. The V and J genes are TRBV5-4 and TRBJ2-3, with 9 bases lining up with TRBD1. The CDR3 consists of 15 residues. Germline lookup yields CDR1 SGHNT and CDR2 YYREEE (reference sequence). V was clipped by 3 bases and J by 4 bases; unmatched bases: 6. CDR3 coding DNA: TGTGCCAGCAGCTGGCGGGACAGGGCCCCAGATACGCAGTATTTT. Amino acids: CASSWRDRAPDTQYF.

The V gene is TRBV6-2 or TRBV6-3, the J gene TRBJ2-5; 9 nucleotides match TRBD1. CDR1 is MNHEY, CDR2 SVGEGT, per germline. This CDR3 has 14 residues. V lost 7 bases and J lost 3; bases outside the gene matches: 6. Written as DNA, the CDR3 is TGTGCCAGCAACAACAGGGGGCGAGAAGAGACCCAGTACTTC. Protein: CASNNRGREETQYF.

This chain uses TRBV4-1 with TRBJ2-3, with 10 bases matching TRBD2. The CDR3 covers 15 residues. The germline V gene encodes CDR1 MGHRA and CDR2 YSYEKL. V lost 6 bases to trimming and J lost 5 bases; unmatched junction nucleotides: 8. For the CDR3, the DNA is TGCGCCAGCAGTAGGATAGCGGGGGGTCTAGATACGCAGTATTTT. It encodes CASSRIAGGLDTQYF.

This sequence joins TRBV15 and TRBJ2-3; D is unclear. Germline CDR1 and CDR2: LNHNV and YYDKDF (reference sequence). Between the trimmed V and J ends, which lost 2 bases and 0 bases, there was a span of 21 bases. This CDR3 has 19 amino acids. The CDR3 DNA sequence: TGTGCCACCAGCAGAAGTGTAGGCGGAACTCTCACGAGCACAGATACGCAGTATTTT. This sequence encodes CATSRSVGGTLTSTDTQYF.

This clonotype was picked up a small number of times. The rearrangement joins TRBV20-1 to TRBJ2-2, with a possible D match to TRBD2 (6 bases). The CDR3 length is 14 residues. V was trimmed by 3 bases and J by 5 bases, leaving 13 bases between them. Germline CDR1 reads DFQATT; CDR2 reads SNEGSKA (reference sequence). In DNA, the CDR3 is TGCAGTGCTAGTGGCGGGATGAGGACCGGGGAGCTGTTTTTT. Protein sequence: CSASGGMRTGELFF.

The chain carries TRBV7-8 and TRBJ2-7; TRBD1 matches 11 bases. The germline V gene encodes CDR1 SGHVS and CDR2 FQNEAQ. The trim removed 5 bases at V and 5 bases at J, leaving 5 bases unmatched. The CDR3 loop spans 14 amino acids. The CDR3, as DNA: TGTGCCAGCAGCGGCGGACAGGGGGCTGACGAGCAGTACTTC. It is translated as CASSGGQGADEQYF.

V usage is TRBV7-8 and J usage is TRBJ2-7; 10 bases align to TRBD2. The CDR3 covers 15 residues. V shed 6 bases and J 0 bases; nucleotides not matched to a gene: 5. Looked up from germline, CDR1 is SGHVS and CDR2 is FQNEAQ. The CDR3 DNA follows: TGTGCCAGCAGTTGGACTAGCGGTACCTCCTACGAGCAGTACTTC. This encodes CASSWTSGTSYEQYF.